This T cell receptor beta chain originates from a study of beta chain features in type 1 diabetes. Study-level findings and limits: Unsettled here was the matter of whether HLA type influences TCRB rearrangement. Shorter TCRB CDR3s, moderately but significantly so, marked every one of the four CD4+ subsets in Type 1 diabetes patients.

The germline CDR1 and CDR2 sequences are SGHRS and YFSETQ. There are 16 residues in the CDR3. The trim removed 0 bases at V and 2 bases at J, leaving 6 bases unmatched. In regard to this clone: Antigen specificity is unknown.

Expressed TCRB transcripts were sequenced, since all the RNA that had been isolated was reverse transcribed. Measured with immunoSEQ multiplex PCR; TCRdb has only the in-frame clones, and not every one. The sample carries 600,000 to 700,000 clones, roughly 12% recorded once. The chain recombines TRBV5-1 with TRBJ2-5, with TRBD2 matching 8 bases. Material: naive CD4+ T cells from blood. The origin of this receptor is a man aged 25-45 years with type 1 diabetes. The CDR3 loop reads CASSLALPGGQETQYF. The CDR3 coding sequence is TGCGCCAGCAGCTTGGCCCTGCCGGGGGGGCAAGAGACCCAGTACTTC.